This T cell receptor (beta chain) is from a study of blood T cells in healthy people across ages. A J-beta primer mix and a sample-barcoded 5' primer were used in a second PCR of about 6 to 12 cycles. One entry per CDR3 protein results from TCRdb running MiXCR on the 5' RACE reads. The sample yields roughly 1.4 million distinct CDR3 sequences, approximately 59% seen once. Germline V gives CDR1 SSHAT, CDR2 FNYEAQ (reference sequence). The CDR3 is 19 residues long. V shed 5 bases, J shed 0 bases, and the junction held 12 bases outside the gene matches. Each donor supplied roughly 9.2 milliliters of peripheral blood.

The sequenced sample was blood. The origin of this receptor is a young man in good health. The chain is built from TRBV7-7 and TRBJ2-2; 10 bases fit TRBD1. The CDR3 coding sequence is TGTGCCAGCAGCCCGATGATCCGGGACAGGGGAGCGAACACCGGGGAGCTGTTTTTT. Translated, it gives CASSPMIRDRGANTGELFF. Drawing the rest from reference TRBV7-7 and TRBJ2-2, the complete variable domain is GAGVSQSPRYKVTKRGQDVTLRCDPISSHATLYWYQQALGQGPEFLTYFNYEAQPDKSGLPSDRFSAERPEGSISTLTIQRTEQRDSAMYRCASSPMIRDRGANTGELFFGEGSRLTVL.